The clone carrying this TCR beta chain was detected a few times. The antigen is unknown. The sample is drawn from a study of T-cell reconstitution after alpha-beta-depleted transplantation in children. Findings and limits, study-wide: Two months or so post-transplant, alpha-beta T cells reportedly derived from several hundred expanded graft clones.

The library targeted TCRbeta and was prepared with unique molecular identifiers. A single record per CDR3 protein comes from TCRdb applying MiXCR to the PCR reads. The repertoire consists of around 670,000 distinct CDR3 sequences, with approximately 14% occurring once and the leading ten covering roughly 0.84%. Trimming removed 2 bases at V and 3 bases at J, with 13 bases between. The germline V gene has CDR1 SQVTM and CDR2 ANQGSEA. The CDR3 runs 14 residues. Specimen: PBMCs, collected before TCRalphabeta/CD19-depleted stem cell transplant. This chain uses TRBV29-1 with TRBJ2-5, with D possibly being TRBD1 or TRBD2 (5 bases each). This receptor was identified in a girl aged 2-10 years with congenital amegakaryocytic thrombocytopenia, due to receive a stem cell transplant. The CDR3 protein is CSVEPAGTEETQYF. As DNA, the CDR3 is TGCAGCGTTGAACCGGCCGGGACGGAAGAGACCCAGTACTTC.